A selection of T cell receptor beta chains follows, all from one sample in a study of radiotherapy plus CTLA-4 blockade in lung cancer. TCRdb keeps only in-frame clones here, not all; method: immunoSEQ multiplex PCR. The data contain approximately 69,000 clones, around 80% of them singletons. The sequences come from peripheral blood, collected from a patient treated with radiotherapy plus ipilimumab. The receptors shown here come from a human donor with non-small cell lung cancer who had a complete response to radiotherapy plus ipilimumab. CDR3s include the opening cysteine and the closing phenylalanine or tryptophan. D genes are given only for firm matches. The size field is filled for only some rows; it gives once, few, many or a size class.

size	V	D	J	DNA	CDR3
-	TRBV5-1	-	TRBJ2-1	TGCGCCAGCAGCACCAACGGGGGAGAGGCCTACAATGAGCAGTTCTTC	CASSTNGGEAYNEQFF
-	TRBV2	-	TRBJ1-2	TGTGCCAGCAGAGCCGCTCAGGGTGCCCCATATGGCTACACCTTC	CASRAAQGAPYGYTF
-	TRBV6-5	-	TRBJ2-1	TGTGCCAGCAGTTACTCATCGAGCTCCTACAATGAGCAGTTCTTC	CASSYSSSSYNEQFF
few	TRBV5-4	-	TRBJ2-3	TGTGCCAGCAGCTTGGTGTCGGGACCTCGGGATACGCAGTATTTT	CASSLVSGPRDTQYF
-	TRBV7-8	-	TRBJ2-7	TGTGCCAGCAGCCCCCGGGACTACGAGCAGTACTTC	CASSPRDYEQYF
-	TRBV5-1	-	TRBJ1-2	TGCGCCAGCAGCTTGGCGGCAGGCCCCTATGGCTACACCTTC	CASSLAAGPYGYTF
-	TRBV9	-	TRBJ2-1	TGTGCCGGCAGCGTAGGACAGAGAGGCTACAATGAGCAGTTCTTC	CAGSVGQRGYNEQFF
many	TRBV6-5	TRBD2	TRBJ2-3	TGTGCCAGCAGCTTCGCAGCGGGGGCGGGTACGCAGTATTTT	CASSFAAGAGTQYF
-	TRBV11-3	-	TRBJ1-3	TGTGCCAGCAGCTTAGAAGTGGGGATCTCTGGAAACACCATATATTTT	CASSLEVGISGNTIYF
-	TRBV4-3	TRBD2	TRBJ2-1	TGCGCCAGCAGCCTGACTAGCGGGAGGGCGAGGGAGCAGTTCTTC	CASSLTSGRAREQFF
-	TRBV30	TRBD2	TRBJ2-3	TGTGCCTGGAGTGTACGGGGGGGGCGCGGGGGGGGCACAGATACGCAGTATTTT	CAWSVRGGRGGGTDTQYF
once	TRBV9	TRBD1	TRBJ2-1	TGTGCCAGCAGCGGAACCGGGACAGGGGGAAACAATGAGCAGTTCTTC	CASSGTGTGGNNEQFF
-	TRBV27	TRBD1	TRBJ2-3	TGTGCCAGCAGTCGAAGAAGAGGGGCCCGGGACAGGAGTACCCGTGGGACAGATACGCAGTATTTT	CASSRRRGARDRSTRGTDTQYF
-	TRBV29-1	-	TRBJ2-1	TGCAGCGTTTTCACCGAGTATGAGCAGTTCTTC	CSVFTEYEQFF
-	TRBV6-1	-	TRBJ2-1	TGTGCCAGCAGCACTTCCCAGGCGAGCCAAGAGCAGTTCTTC	CASSTSQASQEQFF
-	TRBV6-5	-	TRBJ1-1	TGTGCCAGCAGCCCCCGACAGAACACTGAAGCTTTCTTT	CASSPRQNTEAFF
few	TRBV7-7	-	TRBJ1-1	TGTGCTAGCAGCTCGACGGTGAACACTGAAGCTTTCTTT	CASSSTVNTEAFF
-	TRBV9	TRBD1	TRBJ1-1	TGTGCCAGCAGTCGAGACCCAGAACAGGGGGCGAAGGGAACTGAAGCTTTCTTT	CASSRDPEQGAKGTEAFF
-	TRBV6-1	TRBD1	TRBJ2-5	TGTGCCAGCAGTGATGACAGGGTTGAGACCCAGTACTTC	CASSDDRVETQYF
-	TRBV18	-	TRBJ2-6	TGTGCCAGCTCACCCGGGCAGAGCTCTGGGGCCAACGTCCTGACTTTC	CASSPGQSSGANVLTF
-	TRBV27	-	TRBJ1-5	TGTGCCAGCAGTGCCCTATATAGCAATCAGCCCCAGCATTTT	CASSALYSNQPQHF
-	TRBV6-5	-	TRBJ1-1	TGTGCCAGCAGTTACTCTGCGCGGACTGAAGCTTTCTTT	CASSYSARTEAFF
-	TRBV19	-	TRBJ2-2	TGCGCCAGTACTCCCGTGGGCTCTCGGGCCGGGGAGCTGTTTTTT	CASTPVGSRAGELFF
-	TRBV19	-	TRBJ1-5	TGTGCCAGTAGTCAGGCTGCGAGGGGCTCCCAGCCCCAGCATTTT	CASSQAARGSQPQHF
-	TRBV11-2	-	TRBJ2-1	TGTGCCAGCAGCTCCCTGCGGACCTGGCGCAATGAGCAGTTCTTC	CASSSLRTWRNEQFF
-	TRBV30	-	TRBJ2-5	TGTGCCTGGACCGGTCGAGGCTGGGTGTACCAAGAGACCCAGTACTTC	CAWTGRGWVYQETQYF
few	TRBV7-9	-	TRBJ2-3	TGTGCCAGCAGCTCGGGACATAATACGCAGTATTTT	CASSSGHNTQYF
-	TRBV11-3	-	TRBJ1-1	TGTGCCAGCAGCCCGACAGGAAAGGGGAACACTGAAGCTTTCTTT	CASSPTGKGNTEAFF
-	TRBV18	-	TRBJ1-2	TGTGCCAGCTCGCCGGGAACAGGGAATAACTATGGCTACACCTTC	CASSPGTGNNYGYTF
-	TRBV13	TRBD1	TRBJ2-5	TGTGCCAGCAGCCCACGACAGGGGACCCAGTACTTC	CASSPRQGTQYF
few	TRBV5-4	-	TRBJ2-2	TGTGCCAGCAGCTTCCAAGACAACACCGGGGAGCTGTTTTTT	CASSFQDNTGELFF
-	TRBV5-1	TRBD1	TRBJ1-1	TGCGCCAGCAGCTGGGGAAACAGGGGCTGGAACACTGAAGCTTTCTTT	CASSWGNRGWNTEAFF
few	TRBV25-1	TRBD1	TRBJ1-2	TGTGCCAGCAGTTTTTTTAGAACAGGGGGCCTCCCTAACTATGGCTACACCTTC	CASSFFRTGGLPNYGYTF
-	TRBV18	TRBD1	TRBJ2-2	TGTGCCAGCTCACCAAGAGGGGGCGCCGGCACCGGGGAGCTGTTTTTT	CASSPRGGAGTGELFF
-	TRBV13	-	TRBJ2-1	TGTGCCAGCAGCTTAGGCCGGGACTACAATGAGCAGTTCTTC	CASSLGRDYNEQFF
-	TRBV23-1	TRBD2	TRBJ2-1	TGCGCCAGCAGTCAATGGGTAGCGGGCCTCCTCTTC	CASSQWVAGLLF
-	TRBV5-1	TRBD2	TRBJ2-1	TGCGCCAGCAGCTTGGGACACCGCGGGAGGGCCCTTAAAAATGAGCAGTTCTTC	CASSLGHRGRALKNEQFF
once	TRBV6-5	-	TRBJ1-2	TGTGCCAGCAGCAGGGCGCGTACTAACTATGGCTACACCTTC	CASSRARTNYGYTF
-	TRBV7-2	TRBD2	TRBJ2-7	TGTGCCAGCAGCCCCCGGACTAGCGGGGGGGCTGACGAGCAGTACTTC	CASSPRTSGGADEQYF
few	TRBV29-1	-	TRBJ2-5	TGCAGCGTGAGGCAGGGTAACCAAGAGACCCAGTACTTC	CSVRQGNQETQYF
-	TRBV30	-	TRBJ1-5	TGTGCCTGGAGTCCGCGATTCAGGGAGGGGGATCAGCCCCAGCATTTT	CAWSPRFREGDQPQHF
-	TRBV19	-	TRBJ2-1	TGTGCCAGTAGTATTTCAGCCGGGGATGAGCAGTTCTTC	CASSISAGDEQFF
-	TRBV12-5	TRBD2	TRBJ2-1	TGTGCTAGTGGTTCCCGGGCGGCTAGCGGATACAATGAGCAGTTCTTC	CASGSRAASGYNEQFF
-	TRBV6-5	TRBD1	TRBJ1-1	TGTGCCAGCAGCAACGTACAGGGGTCGAACACTGAAGCTTTCTTT	CASSNVQGSNTEAFF
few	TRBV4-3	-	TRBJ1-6	TGCGCCAGCAGCCAAGATATTGGGGGTCAGGGAACTAGGCATTCACCCCTCCACTTT	CASSQDIGGQGTRHSPLHF
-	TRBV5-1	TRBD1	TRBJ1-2	TGCGCCAGCAGCCGGGACAGTAACTATGGCTACACCTTC	CASSRDSNYGYTF
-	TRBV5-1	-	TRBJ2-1	TGCGCCAGCAGCTCCTCTAGGTGGGGGAGCTCCTACAATGAGCAGTTCTTC	CASSSSRWGSSYNEQFF
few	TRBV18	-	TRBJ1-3	TGTGCCAGCTCACCACCCAACGGAGGAAACACCATATATTTT	CASSPPNGGNTIYF
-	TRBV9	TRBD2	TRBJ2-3	TGTGCCAGCAGCGCGGGGGGGAATACGCAGTATTTT	CASSAGGNTQYF
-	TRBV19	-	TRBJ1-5	TGTGCCAGTAGTATAGAAGTCGGCAATCAGCCCCAGCATTTT	CASSIEVGNQPQHF
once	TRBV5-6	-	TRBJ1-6	TGTGCCAGCAGCCCGCTAACAGGGTCTAATTCACCCCTCCACTTT	CASSPLTGSNSPLHF
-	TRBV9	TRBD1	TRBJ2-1	TGTGCCAGCAGCGTAGGGGGGACAGGGGGATACAATGAGCAGTTCTTC	CASSVGGTGGYNEQFF
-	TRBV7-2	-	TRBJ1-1	TGTGCCAGCAGCTTTCGATATATCAGGTTATCACATAACACTGAAGCTTTCTTT	CASSFRYIRLSHNTEAFF
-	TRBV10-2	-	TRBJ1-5	TGCGCCAGCAGTGAGCAACAGCAGCCCCAGCATTTT	CASSEQQQPQHF
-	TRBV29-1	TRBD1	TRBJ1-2	TGCAGCTCTGTAGGTACAGGGGGCGATGGCTACACCTTC	CSSVGTGGDGYTF
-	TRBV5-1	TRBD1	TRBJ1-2	TGCGCCAGCAGCCCCGGACAGGGGAAAGCCTTTTCCTATGGCTACACCTTC	CASSPGQGKAFSYGYTF